Presented here are 14 T cell receptor beta chains from one specimen sequenced in a study of memory CD4+ T cells and cytomegalovirus serostatus. Libraries were prepared by immunoSEQ multiplex PCR; TCRdb keeps only in-frame clonotypes and omits some of them. In the table there are approximately 40,000 clones, around 76% of which are singletons. Single viable CD3+CD4+CD8-CD45RO+ cells were sorted as the memory CD4+ T cells. Sequencing input: memory CD4+ T cells from blood. All receptors derive from an adult in good health and CMV-seronegative.

The CDR3 bases are TGTGCCAGCAGCCCACCGGGCCTAGCGGGTAATGAGCAGTTCTTC. The encoded protein is CASSPPGLAGNEQFF. The rearrangement uses TRBV7-9 and TRBJ2-1, with 8 positions matching TRBD2. Germline values: CDR1 SEHNR, CDR2 FQNEAQ (reference sequence). The CDR3 covers 15 residues. The V segment lost 5 bases and the J segment 7 bases; nucleotides outside the gene matches: 10.

The V gene is TRBV6-6, the J gene TRBJ2-3; unclear D gene. From germline, CDR1 is MNHNY and CDR2 SVGAGI (reference sequence). The CDR3 extends over 12 amino acids. The V and J ends lost 6 bases and 0 bases respectively, with 4 bases between them. As DNA, the CDR3 is TGTGCCAGCAGAGGTAGCACAGATACGCAGTATTTT. It yields the protein CASRGSTDTQYF.

This rearrangement joins TRBV5-4 to TRBJ1-2; TRBD1 aligns across 12 bases. The germline CDR1 and CDR2 sequences are SGHNT and YYREEE (reference sequence). The CDR3 loop spans 15 amino acids. The J segment lost 4 bases and the V segment lost 4 bases, leaving 5 bases of the junction unmatched. In DNA form, the CDR3 reads TGTGCCAGCAGCCTTCCGGGACAGGGGGCCTATGGCTACACCTTC. It yields the protein CASSLPGQGAYGYTF.

The CDR3 DNA reads TGCGCCAGCAGCCTAATCCCAGCGGGGGGGCGCAATACGCAGTATTTT. Residues: CASSLIPAGGRNTQYF. V is TRBV4-1 and J is TRBJ2-3; TRBD2 matches 10 bases. Germline loops: CDR1 MGHRA, CDR2 YSYEKL. CDR3 length: 16 residues. Trimming at V came to 4 bases and at J to 7 bases, leaving 11 bases not matched to a gene.

This clone was observed a handful of times. J is TRBJ1-1 and V is TRBV30; weak D call: TRBD1 (6 bases). This CDR3 has 15 residues. Germline V gene lookup returns CDR1 GTSNPN and CDR2 SVGIG (reference sequence). V gave up 4 bases and J gave up 1 base, with 16 bases separating them. The CDR3 protein is CAWKVDGQPNTEAFF. The CDR3 coding sequence is TGTGCCTGGAAGGTGGATGGACAGCCGAACACTGAAGCTTTCTTT.

This clone was seen a few times. The genes are TRBV2 and TRBJ1-1; 8 bases fit TRBD1. The V and J ends lost 4 bases and 11 bases, in that order; junction bases with no gene match: 3. The CDR3 totals 11 residues. Germline values: CDR1 SNHLY, CDR2 FYNNEI. This chain's CDR3 is CASSVTGAAFF. The DNA of the CDR3 is TGTGCCAGCAGTGTGACAGGGGCGGCTTTCTTT.

This chain links TRBV30 with TRBJ1-5, with a tentative D call TRBD1 (5 bases). V was trimmed by 2 bases and J by 0 bases, leaving 8 bases between them. The CDR3 sequence is 14 residues long. Germline CDR1 GTSNPN, CDR2 SVGIG (reference sequence). The CDR3 sequence is CAWSTGASNQPQHF. CDR3 coding DNA: TGTGCCTGGAGTACCGGGGCTAGCAATCAGCCCCAGCATTTT.

The V gene is TRBV10-3, the J gene TRBJ2-4, with D tentatively TRBD2 (5 bases). The germline gives CDR1 ENHRY, CDR2 SYGVKD. Between the trimmed V and J ends, which lost 5 bases and 1 base, there was a span of 6 bases. The CDR3 has 13 residues. CDR3 loop: CAISSGAKNIQYF. Here the CDR3 DNA reads TGTGCCATCAGTTCGGGGGCCAAAAACATTCAGTACTTC.

This chain uses TRBV4-2 with TRBJ1-5, with TRBD1 identical over 7 bases. Germline loops: CDR1 LGHNA, CDR2 YNFKEQ. After removal of 6 bases from V and 1 base from J, the junction contained 3 bases not matched to a gene. The CDR3 length is 14 residues. The CDR3 sequence: CASRPRGSNQPQHF. CDR3 bases: TGTGCCAGCAGACCCAGGGGGAGCAATCAGCCCCAGCATTTT.

Only a few counts were recorded for this clone. The chain uses TRBV7-9 and TRBJ2-1; D is unclear. In germline, CDR1 is SEHNR, CDR2 FQNEAQ (reference sequence). V lost 5 bases, J lost 3 bases, and 11 bases lay in between. The CDR3 contains 14 residues. For the CDR3, the DNA is TGTGCCAGCAGCGAGACTTCAAGCTACAATGAGCAGTTCTTC. Amino acids: CASSETSSYNEQFF. Full variable domain (outside the CDR3, taken from reference TRBV7-9 and TRBJ2-1): DTGVSQNPRHKITKRGQNVTFRCDPISEHNRLYWYRQTLGQGPEFLTYFQNEAQLEKSRLLSDRFSAERPKGSFSTLEIQRTEQGDSAMYLCASSETSSYNEQFFGPGTRLTVL.

This chain links TRBV2 with TRBJ2-1; 8 positions match TRBD1. This CDR3 is built from 16 residues. Germline V gene data show CDR1 as SNHLY and CDR2 as FYNNEI. V trimming: 4 bases; J trimming: 0 bases; junction bases outside the gene matches: 5. The CDR3 coding sequence is TGTGCCAGCAGTGGCAGGACAGGGAGCTCCTACAATGAGCAGTTCTTC. Amino acid sequence: CASSGRTGSSYNEQFF. Using reference TRBV2 and TRBJ2-1 for the parts outside the CDR3, the full variable domain is EPEVTQTPSHQVTQMGQEVILRCVPISNHLYFYWYRQILGQKVEFLVSFYNNEISEKSEIFDDQFSVERPDGSNFTLKIRSTKLEDSAMYFCASSGRTGSSYNEQFFGPGTRLTVL.

This chain links TRBV19 with TRBJ1-6; maybe TRBD1 (6 bases). Germline lookup yields CDR1 LNHDA and CDR2 SQIVND (reference sequence). This CDR3 spans 16 amino acids. The V and J ends lost 6 bases and 10 bases respectively, with 22 bases between them. CDR3 sequence reads: CASSLLWGPMGSPLHF. In nucleotides, the CDR3 is TGTGCCAGTAGCCTACTTTGGGGGCCTATGGGGTCACCCCTCCACTTT.

The genes are TRBV7-2 and TRBJ1-1; TRBD1 is a possible D gene (5 bases). The CDR3 runs 14 residues. Germline V gene data show CDR1 as SGHTA and CDR2 as FQGNSA. V was shortened by 1 base and J by 5 bases, with 11 bases between the two germline ends. This CDR3 is CASSLVPGKTEAFF. The DNA of the CDR3 is TGTGCCAGCAGCTTAGTCCCAGGGAAGACTGAAGCTTTCTTT.

The chain recombines TRBV2 with TRBJ2-7, with D uncertain. This CDR3 is built from 12 residues. Trimming left V 4 bases short and J 3 bases short, with 7 bases between. CDR1 and CDR2 from the germline V gene are SNHLY and FYNNEI. CDR3 loop: CASSVDLYEQYF. The CDR3 nucleotides are TGTGCCAGCAGTGTTGACCTCTACGAGCAGTACTTC.